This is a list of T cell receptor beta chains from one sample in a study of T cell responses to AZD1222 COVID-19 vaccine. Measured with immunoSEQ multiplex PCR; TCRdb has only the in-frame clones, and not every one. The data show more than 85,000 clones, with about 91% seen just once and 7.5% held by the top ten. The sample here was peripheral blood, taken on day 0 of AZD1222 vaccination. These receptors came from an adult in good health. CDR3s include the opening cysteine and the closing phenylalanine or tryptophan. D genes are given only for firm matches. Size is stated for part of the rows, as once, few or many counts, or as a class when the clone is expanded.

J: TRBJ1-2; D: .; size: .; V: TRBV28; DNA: TGTGCCAGCAGCCTTGGACGGGGGAGGTATGGCTACACCTTC; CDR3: CASSLGRGRYGYTF
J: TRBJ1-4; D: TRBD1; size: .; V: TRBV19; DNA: TGTGCCAGTAGTCCGCGCCCCGGGACAGGGGACGAAAAACTGTTTTTT; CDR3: CASSPRPGTGDEKLFF
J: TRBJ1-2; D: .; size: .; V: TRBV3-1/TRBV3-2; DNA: TGTGCCAGCAGCCGCGCACAGATGTATGGCTACACCTTC; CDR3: CASSRAQMYGYTF
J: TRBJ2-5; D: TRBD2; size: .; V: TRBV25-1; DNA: TGTGCCAGCAGTGAAGCGACTAGCGGAGGGGGAGAGACCCAGTACTTC; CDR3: CASSEATSGGGETQYF
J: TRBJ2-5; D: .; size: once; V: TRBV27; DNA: TGTGCCAGCAGTTCCCTTCAGCGGTTCCAAGAGACCCAGTACTTC; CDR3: CASSSLQRFQETQYF
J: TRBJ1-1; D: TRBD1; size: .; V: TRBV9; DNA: TGTGCCAGCAGCCACTACCTGGGACAGGTGAACACTGAAGCTTTCTTT; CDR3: CASSHYLGQVNTEAFF
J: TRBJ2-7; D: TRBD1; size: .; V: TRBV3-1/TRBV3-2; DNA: TGTGCCAGCAGCCGGGACAGGGGCTCGTACGAGCAGTACTTC; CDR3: CASSRDRGSYEQYF
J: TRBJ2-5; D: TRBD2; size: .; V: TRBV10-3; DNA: TGTGCCATCAGTCACAGACTAGCCCAAGAGACCCAGTACTTC; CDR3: CAISHRLAQETQYF
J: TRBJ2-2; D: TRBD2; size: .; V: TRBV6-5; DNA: TGTGCCAGCAGAAAGTGGACTAGCGGTACCGGGGAGCTGTTTTTT; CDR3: CASRKWTSGTGELFF
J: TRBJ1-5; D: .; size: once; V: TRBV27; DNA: TGTGCCAGCAGTTTTAGGACACCCTATAGCAATCAGCCCCAGCATTTT; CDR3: CASSFRTPYSNQPQHF
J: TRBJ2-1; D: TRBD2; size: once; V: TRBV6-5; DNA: TGTGCCAGCAGCCAAGCGGGGGCTATTTCAAATGAGCAGTTCTTC; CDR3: CASSQAGAISNEQFF
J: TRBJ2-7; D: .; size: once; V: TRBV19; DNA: TGTGCCAGTAGTCTACGGGGGGACAGCCCCTACGAGCAGTACTTC; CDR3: CASSLRGDSPYEQYF
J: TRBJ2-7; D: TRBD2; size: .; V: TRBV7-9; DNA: TGTGCCAGCAGCTCAGTACGGGGACTAGGCCTCTACGAGCAGTACTTC; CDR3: CASSSVRGLGLYEQYF
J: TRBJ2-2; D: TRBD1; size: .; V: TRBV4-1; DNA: TGCGCCAGCAGCCAAGTCTTTGGGACAGGGGGCGCGGACGGGGAGCTGTTTTTT; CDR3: CASSQVFGTGGADGELFF
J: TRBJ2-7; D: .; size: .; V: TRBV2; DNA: TGTGCCAGCAGTGAATTCGGGTGGAGGGAAGGGGTCTACGAGCAGTACTTC; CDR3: CASSEFGWREGVYEQYF
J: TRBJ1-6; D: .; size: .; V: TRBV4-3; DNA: TGCGCCAGCAGCCAAGATGCTCCGCCTCGTGATTCACCCCTCCACTTT; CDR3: CASSQDAPPRDSPLHF
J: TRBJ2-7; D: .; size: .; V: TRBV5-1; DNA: TGCGCCAGCAGCCCGGGCGGGGATTCCTACGAGCAGTACTTC; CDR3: CASSPGGDSYEQYF
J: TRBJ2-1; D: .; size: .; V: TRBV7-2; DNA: TGTGCCAGCAGCCTAGGTGTCCATGAGCAGTTCTTC; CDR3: CASSLGVHEQFF
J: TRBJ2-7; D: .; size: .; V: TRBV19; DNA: TGTGCCAGTAGTAACCGGGGTGAGGGGATCTACGAGCAGTACTTC; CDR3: CASSNRGEGIYEQYF
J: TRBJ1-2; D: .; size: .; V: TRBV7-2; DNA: TGTGCCAGCAGCCATGTTCAGGGTTATGGCTACACCTTC; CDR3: CASSHVQGYGYTF
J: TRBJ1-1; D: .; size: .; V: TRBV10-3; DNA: TGTGCCATAGTCCGGGGGGGGAACACTGAAGCTTTCTTT; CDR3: CAIVRGGNTEAFF
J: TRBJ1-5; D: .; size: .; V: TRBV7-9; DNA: TGTGCCAGCAGCTTAAAGGGCGAACAGCCCCAGCATTTT; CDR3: CASSLKGEQPQHF
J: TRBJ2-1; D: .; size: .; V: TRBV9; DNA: TGTGCCAGCAGCGTAGAAACTGAGCAGTTCTTC; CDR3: CASSVETEQFF
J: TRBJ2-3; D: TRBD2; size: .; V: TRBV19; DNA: TGTGCCAGTAGTATCGGACTAGCGGGGGGAGATACGCAGTATTTT; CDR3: CASSIGLAGGDTQYF
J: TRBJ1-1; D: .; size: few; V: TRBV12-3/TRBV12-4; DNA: TGTGCCAGCAGTCCGGAGGCGCGGACTGAAGCTTTCTTT; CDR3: CASSPEARTEAFF
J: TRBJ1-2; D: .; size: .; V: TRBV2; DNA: TGTGCCAGCAGAGAAAGGGTCAACTATGGCTACACCTTC; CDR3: CASRERVNYGYTF
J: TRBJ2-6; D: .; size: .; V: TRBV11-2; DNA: TGTGCCAGCGGGGGGATTGGGACACCCAGCTCTGGGGCCAACGTCCTGACTTTC; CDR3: CASGGIGTPSSGANVLTF
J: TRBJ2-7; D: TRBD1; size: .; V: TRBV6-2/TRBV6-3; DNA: TGTGCCAGCAGCTCCCCCGGGACAGGAAAGTACGAGCAGTACTTC; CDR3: CASSSPGTGKYEQYF
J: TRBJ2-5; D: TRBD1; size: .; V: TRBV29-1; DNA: TGCACCGCGGCAGGGGGTGACCAAGAGACCCAGTACTTC; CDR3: CTAAGGDQETQYF
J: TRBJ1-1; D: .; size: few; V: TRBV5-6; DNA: TGTGCCAGCAGCGAAGGACGGTTACGGCGCGCTTTCTTT; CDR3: CASSEGRLRRAFF
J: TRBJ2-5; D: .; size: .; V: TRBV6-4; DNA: TGTGCCAGCAGTGACTCGAGTTGGGAAGCCCAGTACTTC; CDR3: CASSDSSWEAQYF
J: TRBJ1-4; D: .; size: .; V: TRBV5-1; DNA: TGCGCCAGCAGCAGATCCCATAGTCTTAATGAAAAACTGTTTTTT; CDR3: CASSRSHSLNEKLFF
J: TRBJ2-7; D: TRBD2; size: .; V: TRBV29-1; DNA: TGCAGCGTTTACTATAGCGGGAGTTCCTACGAGCAGTACTTC; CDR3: CSVYYSGSSYEQYF
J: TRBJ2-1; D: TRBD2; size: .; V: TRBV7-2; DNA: TGTGCCAGCAGCTTAGTTGCTAGCGGTAATAGGGAGCAGTTCTTC; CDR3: CASSLVASGNREQFF
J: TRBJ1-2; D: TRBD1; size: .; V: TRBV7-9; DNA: TGTGCCAGCACCATACAGGGGGCATATGGCTACACCTTC; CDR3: CASTIQGAYGYTF
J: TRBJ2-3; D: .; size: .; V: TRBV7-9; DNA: TGTGCCAGCAGCCTCACGGGTACAGATACGCAGTATTTT; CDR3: CASSLTGTDTQYF
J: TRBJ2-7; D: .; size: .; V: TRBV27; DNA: TGTGCCAGCAGGAGGGGTCAGGTAAACGAGCAGTACTTC; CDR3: CASRRGQVNEQYF
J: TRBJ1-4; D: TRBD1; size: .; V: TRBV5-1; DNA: TGCGCCAGCAGCTTGTTAGCGGCAGGGGGAAATGAAAAACTGTTTTTT; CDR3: CASSLLAAGGNEKLFF
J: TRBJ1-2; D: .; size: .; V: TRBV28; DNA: TGTGCCAGCAGTTTTCCGGGACTCTCGGGTTTCGGCTACACCTTC; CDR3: CASSFPGLSGFGYTF
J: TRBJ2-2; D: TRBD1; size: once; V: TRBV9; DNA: TGTGCCAGCAGCGTACAGGGGGCCACCGGGGAGCTGTTTTTT; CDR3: CASSVQGATGELFF
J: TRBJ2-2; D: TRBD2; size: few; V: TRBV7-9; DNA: TGTGCCAGCAGCCGGACTAGCGGGGGCTACACCGGGGAGCTGTTTTTT; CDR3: CASSRTSGGYTGELFF
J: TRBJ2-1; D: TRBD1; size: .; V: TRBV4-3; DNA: TGCGCCAGCAGCGCCGGGACAGGGGGCGTTGAGCAGTTCTTC; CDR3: CASSAGTGGVEQFF
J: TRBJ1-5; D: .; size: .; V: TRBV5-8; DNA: TGTGCCAGCAGCGCCGGGACGGCCAATAGACAGCCCCAGCATTTT; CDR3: CASSAGTANRQPQHF
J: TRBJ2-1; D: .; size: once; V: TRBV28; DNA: TGTGCCAGCAGGGGCGTAAGGGGTACTGAGCAGTTCTTC; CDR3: CASRGVRGTEQFF
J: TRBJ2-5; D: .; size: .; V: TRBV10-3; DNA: TGTGCCCTGGGGGCCGGCGAGACCCAGTACTTC; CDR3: CALGAGETQYF
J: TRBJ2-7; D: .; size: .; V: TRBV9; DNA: TGTGCCAGCAGCGTAGGGACTGGGAACTACGAGCAGTACTTC; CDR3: CASSVGTGNYEQYF
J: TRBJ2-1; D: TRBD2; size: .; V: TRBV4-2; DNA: TGTGCCAGCAGCCCCCCTTTCGATTTAGCGGGGGTCATGAGCTCCTACAATGAGCAGTTCTTC; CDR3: CASSPPFDLAGVMSSYNEQFF
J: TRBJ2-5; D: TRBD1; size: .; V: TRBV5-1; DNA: TGCGCCAGCAGCCTAACAGGGGAAGAGACCCAGTACTTC; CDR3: CASSLTGEETQYF
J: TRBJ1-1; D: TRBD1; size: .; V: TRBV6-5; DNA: TGTGCCAGCAGTTACTCGGGACAGGTCCAAACTGAAGCTTTCTTT; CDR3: CASSYSGQVQTEAFF
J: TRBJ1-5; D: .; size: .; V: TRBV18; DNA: TGTGCCAGCTCACAGGGACGGAACAATCAGCCCCAGCATTTT; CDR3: CASSQGRNNQPQHF